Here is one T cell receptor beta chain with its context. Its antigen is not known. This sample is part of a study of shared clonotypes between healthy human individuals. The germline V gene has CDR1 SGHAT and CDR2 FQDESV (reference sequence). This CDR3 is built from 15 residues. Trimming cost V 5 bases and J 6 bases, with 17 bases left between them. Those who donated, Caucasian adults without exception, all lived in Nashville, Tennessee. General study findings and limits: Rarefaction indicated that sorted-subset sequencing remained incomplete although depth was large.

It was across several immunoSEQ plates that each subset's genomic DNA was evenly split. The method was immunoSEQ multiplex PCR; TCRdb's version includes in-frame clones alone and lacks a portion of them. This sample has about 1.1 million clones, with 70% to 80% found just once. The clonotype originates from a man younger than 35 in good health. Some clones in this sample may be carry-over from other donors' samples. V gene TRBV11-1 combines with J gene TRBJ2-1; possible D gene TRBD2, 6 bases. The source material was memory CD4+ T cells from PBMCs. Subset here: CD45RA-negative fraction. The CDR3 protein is CASSRGTQGGNEQFF. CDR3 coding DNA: TGTGCCAGCAGCCGCGGGACTCAAGGAGGCAATGAGCAGTTCTTC.